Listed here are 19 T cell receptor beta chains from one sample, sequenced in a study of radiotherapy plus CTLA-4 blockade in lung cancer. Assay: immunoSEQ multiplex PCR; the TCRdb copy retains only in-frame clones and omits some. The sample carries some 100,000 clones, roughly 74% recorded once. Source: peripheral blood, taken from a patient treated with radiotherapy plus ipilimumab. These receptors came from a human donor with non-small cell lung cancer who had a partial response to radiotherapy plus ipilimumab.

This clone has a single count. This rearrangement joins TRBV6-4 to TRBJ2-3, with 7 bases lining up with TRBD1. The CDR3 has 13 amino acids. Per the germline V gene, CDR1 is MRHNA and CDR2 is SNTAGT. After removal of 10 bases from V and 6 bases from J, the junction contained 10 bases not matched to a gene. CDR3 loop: CATRQGNVDTQYF. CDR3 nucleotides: TGTGCCACCCGACAGGGCAATGTGGATACGCAGTATTTT.

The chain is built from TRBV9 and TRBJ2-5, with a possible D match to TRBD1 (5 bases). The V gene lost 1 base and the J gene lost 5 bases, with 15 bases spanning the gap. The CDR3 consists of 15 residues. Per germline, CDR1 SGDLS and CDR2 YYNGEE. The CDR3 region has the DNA TGTGCCAGCAGCGTAAGGGGTGGAGCTCGGGAGACCCAGTACTTC. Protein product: CASSVRGGARETQYF.

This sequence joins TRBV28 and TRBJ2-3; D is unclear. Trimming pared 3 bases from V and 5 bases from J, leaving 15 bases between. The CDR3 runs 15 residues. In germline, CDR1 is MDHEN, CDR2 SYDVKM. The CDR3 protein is CASSFEELALDTQYF. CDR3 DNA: TGTGCCAGCAGTTTTGAGGAGCTGGCTTTAGATACGCAGTATTTT.

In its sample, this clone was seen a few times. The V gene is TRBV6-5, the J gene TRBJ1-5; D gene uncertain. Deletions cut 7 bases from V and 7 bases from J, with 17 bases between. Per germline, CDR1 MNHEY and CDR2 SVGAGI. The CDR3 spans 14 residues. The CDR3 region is CASTSAGSTQPQHF. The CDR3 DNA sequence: TGTGCCAGCACCTCGGCCGGGAGCACCCAGCCCCAGCATTTT.

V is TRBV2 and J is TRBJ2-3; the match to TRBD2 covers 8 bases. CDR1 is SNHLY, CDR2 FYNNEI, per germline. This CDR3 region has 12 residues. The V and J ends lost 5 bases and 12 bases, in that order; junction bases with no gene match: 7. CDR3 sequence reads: CASSLSGRIQYF. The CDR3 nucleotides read TGTGCCAGCAGTCTAAGCGGGAGAATCCAGTATTTT.

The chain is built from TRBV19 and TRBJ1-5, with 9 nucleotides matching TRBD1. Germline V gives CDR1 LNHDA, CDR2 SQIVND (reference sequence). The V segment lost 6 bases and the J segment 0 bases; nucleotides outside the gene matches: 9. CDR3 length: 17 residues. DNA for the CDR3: TGTGCCAGTAGCCACTGGGGGACAGGGAATAGCAATCAGCCCCAGCATTTT. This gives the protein CASSHWGTGNSNQPQHF.

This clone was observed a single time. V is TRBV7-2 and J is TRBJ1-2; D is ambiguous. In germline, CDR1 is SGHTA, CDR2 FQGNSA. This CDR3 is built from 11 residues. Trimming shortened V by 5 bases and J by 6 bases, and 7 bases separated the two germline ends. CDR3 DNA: TGTGCCAGCAGCCTGAGAGATGGCTACACCTTC. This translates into CASSLRDGYTF. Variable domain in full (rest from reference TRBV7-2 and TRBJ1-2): GAGVSQSPSNKVTEKGKDVELRCDPISGHTALYWYRQSLGQGLEFLIYFQGNSAPDKSGLPSDRFSAERTGGSVSTLTIQRTQQEDSAVYLCASSLRDGYTFGSGTRLTVV.

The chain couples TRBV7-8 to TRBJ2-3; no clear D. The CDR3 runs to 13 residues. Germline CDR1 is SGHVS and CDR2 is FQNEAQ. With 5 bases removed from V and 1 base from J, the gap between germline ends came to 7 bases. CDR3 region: CASSAPRTDTQYF. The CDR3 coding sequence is TGTGCCAGCAGCGCGCCCCGCACAGATACGCAGTATTTT.

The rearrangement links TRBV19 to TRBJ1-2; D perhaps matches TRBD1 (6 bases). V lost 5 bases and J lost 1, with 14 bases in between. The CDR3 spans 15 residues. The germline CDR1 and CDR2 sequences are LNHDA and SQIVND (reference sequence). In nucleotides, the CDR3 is TGTGCCAGTAGTTTCACGGACAGCCTTAACTATGGCTACACCTTC. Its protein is CASSFTDSLNYGYTF. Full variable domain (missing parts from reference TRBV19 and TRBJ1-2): DGGITQSPKYLFRKEGQNVTLSCEQNLNHDAMYWYRQDPGQGLRLIYYSQIVNDFQKGDIAEGYSVSREKKESFPLTVTSAQKNPTAFYLCASSFTDSLNYGYTFGSGTRLTVV.

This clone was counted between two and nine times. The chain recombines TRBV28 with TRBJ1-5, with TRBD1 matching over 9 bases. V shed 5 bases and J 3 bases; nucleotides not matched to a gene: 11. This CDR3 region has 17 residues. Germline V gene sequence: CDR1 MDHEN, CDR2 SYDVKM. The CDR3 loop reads CASSAPGQGIVNQPQHF. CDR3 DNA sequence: TGTGCCAGCAGTGCCCCCGGACAGGGGATTGTCAATCAGCCCCAGCATTTT.

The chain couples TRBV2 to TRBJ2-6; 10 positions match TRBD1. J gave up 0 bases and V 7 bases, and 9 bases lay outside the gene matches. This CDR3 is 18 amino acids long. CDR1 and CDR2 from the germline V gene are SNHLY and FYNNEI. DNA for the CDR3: TGTGCCAGCATGGCCGGGACAGGGGCCGTCTCTGGGGCCAACGTCCTGACTTTC. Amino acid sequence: CASMAGTGAVSGANVLTF.

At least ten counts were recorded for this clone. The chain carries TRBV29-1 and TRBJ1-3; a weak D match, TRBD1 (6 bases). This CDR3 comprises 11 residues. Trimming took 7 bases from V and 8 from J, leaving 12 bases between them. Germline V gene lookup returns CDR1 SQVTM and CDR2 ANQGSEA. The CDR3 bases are TGCAGCGGTATACAGGGAGACACCATATATTTT. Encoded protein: CSGIQGDTIYF.

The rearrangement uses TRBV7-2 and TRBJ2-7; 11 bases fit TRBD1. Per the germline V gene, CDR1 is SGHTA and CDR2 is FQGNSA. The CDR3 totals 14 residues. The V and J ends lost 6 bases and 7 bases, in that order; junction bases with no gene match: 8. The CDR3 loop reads CASSRDRGIWEQYF. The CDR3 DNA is TGTGCCAGCAGTAGGGACAGGGGGATTTGGGAGCAGTACTTC.

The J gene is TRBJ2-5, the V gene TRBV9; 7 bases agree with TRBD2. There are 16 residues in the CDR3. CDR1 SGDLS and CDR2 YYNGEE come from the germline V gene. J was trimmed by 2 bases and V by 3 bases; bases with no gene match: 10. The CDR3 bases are TGTGCCAGCAGCGAAGGGGCGGGAGCGGGACAAGAGACCCAGTACTTC. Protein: CASSEGAGAGQETQYF.

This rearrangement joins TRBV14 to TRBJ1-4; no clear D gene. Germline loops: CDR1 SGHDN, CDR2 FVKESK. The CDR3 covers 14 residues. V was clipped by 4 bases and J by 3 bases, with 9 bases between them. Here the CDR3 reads CASSRLDPNEKLFF. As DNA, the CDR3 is TGTGCCAGCAGCCGACTGGATCCTAATGAAAAACTGTTTTTT.

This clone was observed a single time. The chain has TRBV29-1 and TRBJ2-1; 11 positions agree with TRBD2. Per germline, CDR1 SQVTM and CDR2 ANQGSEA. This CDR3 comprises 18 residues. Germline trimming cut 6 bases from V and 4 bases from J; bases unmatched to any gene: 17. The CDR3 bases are TGCAGCGTGGAGGGGGCTTACGGTAGCGGGAGGGCTTACAATGAGCAGTTCTTC. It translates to CSVEGAYGSGRAYNEQFF.

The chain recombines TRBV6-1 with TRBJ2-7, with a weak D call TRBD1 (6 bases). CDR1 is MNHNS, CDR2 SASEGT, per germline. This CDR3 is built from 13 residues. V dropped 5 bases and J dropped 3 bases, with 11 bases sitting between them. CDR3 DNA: TGTGCCAGCAGTCCCGTACAGGGCTACGAGCAGTACGTC. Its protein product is CASSPVQGYEQYV.

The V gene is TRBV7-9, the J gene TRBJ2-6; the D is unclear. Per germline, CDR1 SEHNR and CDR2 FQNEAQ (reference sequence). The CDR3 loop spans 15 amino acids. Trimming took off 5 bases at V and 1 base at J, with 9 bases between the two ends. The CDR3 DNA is TGTGCCAGCAGCGGAACAGATTCTGGGGCCAACGTCCTGACTTTC. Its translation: CASSGTDSGANVLTF.

Here the CDR3 reads CASSHRGTGELFF. The CDR3 DNA sequence: TGTGCCAGCAGCCACAGGGGAACCGGGGAGCTGTTTTTT. V and J are TRBV28 and TRBJ2-2, with 7 bases identical to TRBD1. This CDR3 is 13 amino acids long. Germline lookup yields CDR1 MDHEN and CDR2 SYDVKM. Trimming cost V 6 bases and J 5 bases; bases outside gene matches: 3.